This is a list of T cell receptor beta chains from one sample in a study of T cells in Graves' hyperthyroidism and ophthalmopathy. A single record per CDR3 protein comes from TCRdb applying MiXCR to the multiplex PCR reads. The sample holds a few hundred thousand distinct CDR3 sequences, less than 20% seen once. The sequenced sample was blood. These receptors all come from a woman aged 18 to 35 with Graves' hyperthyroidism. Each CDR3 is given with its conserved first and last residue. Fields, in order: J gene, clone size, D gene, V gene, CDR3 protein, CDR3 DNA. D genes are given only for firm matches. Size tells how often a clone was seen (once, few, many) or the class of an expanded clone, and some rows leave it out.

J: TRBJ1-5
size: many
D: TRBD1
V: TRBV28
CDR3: CASSWTGVQPQHF
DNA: TGTGCCAGCAGTTGGACAGGGGTCCAGCCCCAGCATTTT

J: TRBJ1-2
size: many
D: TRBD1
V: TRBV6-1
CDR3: CASSAPRRGLNYGYTF
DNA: TGTGCCAGCAGTGCCCCACGCAGGGGGCTTAACTATGGCTACACCTTC

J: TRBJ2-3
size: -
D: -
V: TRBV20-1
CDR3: CSAGDEGDTQYF
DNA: TGCAGTGCTGGGGACGAGGGCGATACGCAGTATTTT

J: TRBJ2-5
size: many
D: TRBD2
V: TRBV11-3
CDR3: CASSILRREAWETQYF
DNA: TGTGCCAGCAGTATCCTTCGGCGGGAGGCATGGGAGACCCAGTACTTC

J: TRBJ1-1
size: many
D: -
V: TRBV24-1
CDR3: CATSDSVGFFF
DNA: TGTGCCACCAGTGATTCCGTCGGATTCTTCTTT

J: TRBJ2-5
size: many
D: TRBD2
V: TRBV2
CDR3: CASNLEGSGAETQYF
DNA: TGTGCCAGCAACCTAGAAGGTAGCGGGGCCGAGACCCAGTACTTC

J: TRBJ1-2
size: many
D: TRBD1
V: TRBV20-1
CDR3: CSARQGSYGYTF
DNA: TGCAGTGCCCGACAGGGGAGCTATGGCTACACCTTC

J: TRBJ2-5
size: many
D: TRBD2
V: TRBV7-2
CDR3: CASSLVGGVETQYF
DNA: TGTGCCAGCAGCCTAGTGGGGGGGGTGGAGACCCAGTACTTC

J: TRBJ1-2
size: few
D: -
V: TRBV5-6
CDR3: CASSLGGGTYGYTF
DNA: TGTGCCAGCAGCCTAGGCGGGGGGACCTATGGCTACACCTTC

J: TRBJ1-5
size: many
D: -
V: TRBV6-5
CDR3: CASSYSKGGNQPQHF
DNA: TGTGCCAGCAGTTACTCGAAGGGAGGCAATCAGCCCCAGCATTTT

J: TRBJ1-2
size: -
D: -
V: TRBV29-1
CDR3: CSVGPTRGSNGYTF
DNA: TGCAGCGTTGGGCCGACCAGGGGCTCTAATGGCTACACCTTC